One and the same sample provided the 12 T cell receptor beta chains below, sequenced in a study of Ad26.COV2.S vaccination and SARS-CoV-2 variants (TCRdb year 2021). This sample's treatment or condition label indicates: some 19 received Ad26.COV2.S at low or high dose, single or two shots; a few received placebo; per-sample allocation not given. For vaccine and placebo recipients, repertoires were sequenced using samples collected on day 63 after the first injection. Library preparation employed the immunoSEQ multiplex PCR assay. Not all clones reach the TCRdb copy of this immuneACCESS table, which keeps in-frame sequences only. Checked studies attribute under half of the gap to unresolved V genes and leave the rest unexplained. This sample has hundreds of thousands of clones in its table, and around 92% of those were observed once. Of the sample, about 1.5% is held by the ten largest clones. The sample here was peripheral blood, taken in a trial of Ad26.COV2.S vaccine versus placebo. The receptors were sampled from a person aged 18-65 years who received the Ad26.COV2.S COVID-19 vaccine or a placebo.

The chain links TRBV3-1 (or the pseudogene TRBV3-2) to TRBJ2-7; D might be TRBD1 (6 bases). CDR1 and CDR2 from the germline V gene are LGHDT and YNNKEL (reference sequence). The CDR3 runs 15 residues. Deletions cut 0 bases from V and 7 bases from J, with 16 bases between. CDR3 sequence reads: CASSQDAGRGKEQYF. Written as DNA, the CDR3 is TGTGCCAGCAGCCAAGATGCAGGCAGGGGTAAAGAGCAGTACTTC.

This chain uses TRBV7-8 with TRBJ2-1; D possibly uses TRBD1 or TRBD2 (5 bases each). There are 17 residues in the CDR3. V lost 4 bases and J lost 2, with 18 bases in between. Germline CDR1 and CDR2: SGHVS and FQNEAQ. The CDR3 DNA reads as TGTGCCAGCAGCTCTCCCGGGGCAGGACACCCCTACAATGAGCAGTTCTTC. Translating it yields CASSSPGAGHPYNEQFF.

The rearrangement links TRBV10-3 to TRBJ1-6; perhaps TRBD1 as D (5 bases). The CDR3 loop spans 14 amino acids. Trimming left V 2 bases short and J 12 bases short, with 14 bases between. CDR1 and CDR2 from the germline V gene are ENHRY and SYGVKD. The CDR3 bases are TGTGCCATCAGTGAGACGGATGGGGGTCAACCCCTCCACTTT. Translated, it gives CAISETDGGQPLHF.

The chain joins TRBV2 to TRBJ2-3; D might be TRBD1 (5 bases). V lost 6 bases and J lost 3, with 7 bases in between. Germline V gives CDR1 SNHLY, CDR2 FYNNEI. The CDR3 has 12 residues. Here the CDR3 reads CASRTDTDTQYF. In DNA, the CDR3 is TGTGCCAGCAGGACAGATACAGATACGCAGTATTTT. The entire variable domain, with the rest obtained from reference TRBV2 and TRBJ2-3, is as follows: EPEVTQTPSHQVTQMGQEVILRCVPISNHLYFYWYRQILGQKVEFLVSFYNNEISEKSEIFDDQFSVERPDGSNFTLKIRSTKLEDSAMYFCASRTDTDTQYFGPGTRLTVL.

The rearrangement links TRBV2 to TRBJ1-4; no definite D call. V lost 3 bases to trimming and J lost 8 bases, with 7 bases between them. CDR1 and CDR2 from the germline V gene are SNHLY and FYNNEI. The CDR3 sequence is 12 residues long. CDR3 coding DNA: TGTGCCAGCAGTGATGTAGCCGAAAAACTGTTTTTT. Its translation is CASSDVAEKLFF.

This chain joins TRBV6-2 or TRBV6-3 and TRBJ2-5; 14 nucleotides align to TRBD2. Unmatched junction bases numbered 2, after V lost 6 bases and J lost 2 bases. The CDR3 is made up of 15 amino acids. CDR1 is MNHEY, CDR2 SVGEGT, per germline. DNA for the CDR3: TGTGCCAGCAGCCGGACTAGCGGGGGGCAAGAGACCCAGTACTTC. This encodes CASSRTSGGQETQYF.

The V call is TRBV19, the J call TRBJ1-1; maybe TRBD1 (6 bases). Between the trimmed V and J ends, which lost 6 bases and 4 bases, there was a span of 15 bases. The CDR3 loop spans 14 amino acids. Germline values: CDR1 LNHDA, CDR2 SQIVND (reference sequence). The CDR3 is CASSLRGSGTEAFF. The CDR3 region has the DNA TGTGCCAGTAGCTTGAGGGGGTCGGGCACTGAAGCTTTCTTT.

This clone came up once. The chain carries TRBV6-5 and TRBJ2-3, with D unclear. CDR1 and CDR2 (germline): MNHEY, SVGAGI. The CDR3 length is 15 residues. With 0 bases removed from V and 0 bases from J, the gap between germline ends came to 7 bases. The CDR3 loop is CASSYSRFSTDTQYF. CDR3 sequence (DNA): TGTGCCAGCAGTTACTCCCGGTTTAGCACAGATACGCAGTATTTT.

The V call is TRBV2, the J call TRBJ2-7; 15 nucleotides agree with TRBD2. In germline, CDR1 is SNHLY, CDR2 FYNNEI. The CDR3 is 16 residues long. The V segment lost 6 bases and the J segment 3 bases; nucleotides outside the gene matches: 6. CDR3 sequence reads: CASRPGLAGGYYEQYF. The CDR3 DNA reads as TGTGCCAGCAGGCCGGGACTAGCGGGAGGATACTACGAGCAGTACTTC. Using reference TRBV2 and TRBJ2-7 for the parts outside the CDR3, the full variable domain is EPEVTQTPSHQVTQMGQEVILRCVPISNHLYFYWYRQILGQKVEFLVSFYNNEISEKSEIFDDQFSVERPDGSNFTLKIRSTKLEDSAMYFCASRPGLAGGYYEQYFGPGTRLTVT.

V usage is TRBV7-9 and J usage is TRBJ1-1, with 9 positions matching TRBD1. The junction had 5 bases not matched to a gene; V was cut back by 5 bases and J by 1 base. Germline CDR1 reads SEHNR; CDR2 reads FQNEAQ (reference sequence). This CDR3 comprises 15 residues. The CDR3 region is CASSDLTGGNTEAFF. The CDR3 DNA reads TGTGCCAGCAGCGACTTGACAGGGGGGAACACTGAAGCTTTCTTT.

J is TRBJ2-2 and V is TRBV4-3, with a possible D match to TRBD1 (5 bases). V lost 3 bases, J lost 2 bases, and 10 bases lay in between. Germline V gives CDR1 LGHNA, CDR2 YSLEER. The CDR3 spans 15 residues. The CDR3 sequence: CASSQDTENTGELFF. CDR3 coding DNA: TGCGCCAGCAGCCAGGACACAGAAAACACCGGGGAGCTGTTTTTT.

The CDR3 here is CATGPIETQYF. CDR3 sequence (DNA): TGTGCCACCGGTCCGATCGAGACCCAGTACTTC. The chain uses TRBV25-1 and TRBJ2-5; no firm D call. Looked up from germline, CDR1 is MGHDK and CDR2 is SYGVNS. The V gene lost 10 bases and the J gene lost 5 bases, with 11 bases spanning the gap. The CDR3 is 11 amino acids. Complete variable domain (other parts from reference TRBV25-1 and TRBJ2-5): EADIYQTPRYLVIGTGKKITLECSQTMGHDKMYWYQQDPGMELHLIHYSYGVNSTEKGDLSSESTVSRIRTEHFPLTLESARPSHTSQYLCATGPIETQYFGPGTRLLVL.